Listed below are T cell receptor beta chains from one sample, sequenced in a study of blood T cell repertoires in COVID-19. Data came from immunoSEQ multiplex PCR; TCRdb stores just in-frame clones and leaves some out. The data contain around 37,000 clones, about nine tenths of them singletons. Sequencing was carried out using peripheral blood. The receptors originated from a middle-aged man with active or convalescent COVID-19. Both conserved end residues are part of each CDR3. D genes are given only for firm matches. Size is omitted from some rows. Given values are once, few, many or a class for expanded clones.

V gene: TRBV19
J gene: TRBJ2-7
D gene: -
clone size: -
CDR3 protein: CASSIPVAASSYEQYF
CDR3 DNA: TGTGCCAGTAGTATCCCCGTAGCGGCCAGCTCCTACGAGCAGTACTTC

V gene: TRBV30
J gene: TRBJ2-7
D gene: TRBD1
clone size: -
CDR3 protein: CAWSRTGVMDEQYF
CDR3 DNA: TGTGCCTGGAGTCGGACAGGGGTTATGGACGAGCAGTACTTC

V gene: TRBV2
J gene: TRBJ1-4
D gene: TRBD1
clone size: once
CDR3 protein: CASSRQGTNEKLFF
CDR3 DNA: TGTGCCAGCAGTCGACAGGGGACTAATGAAAAACTGTTTTTT

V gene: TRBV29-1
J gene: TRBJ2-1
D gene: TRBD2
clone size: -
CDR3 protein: CSVLTLQLAGVRPEQFF
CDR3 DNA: TGCAGCGTTCTCACACTCCAACTAGCGGGAGTCCGGCCTGAGCAGTTCTTC

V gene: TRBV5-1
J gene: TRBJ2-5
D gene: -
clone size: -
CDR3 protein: CASSLEGQGYQETQYF
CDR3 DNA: TGCGCCAGCAGCTTGGAAGGCCAGGGGTACCAAGAGACCCAGTACTTC

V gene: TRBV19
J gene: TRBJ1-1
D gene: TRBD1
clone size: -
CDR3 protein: CASSNRPGQGRTEAFF
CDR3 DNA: TGTGCCAGTAGTAACCGTCCGGGACAGGGGAGGACTGAAGCTTTCTTT

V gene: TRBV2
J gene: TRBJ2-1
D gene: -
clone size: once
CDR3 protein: CASSRTPSTGSYNEQFF
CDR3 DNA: TGTGCCAGCAGCCGGACTCCTTCCACGGGCTCCTACAATGAGCAGTTCTTC

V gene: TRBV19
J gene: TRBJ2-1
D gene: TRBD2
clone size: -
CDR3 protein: CASRSSGRANEQFF
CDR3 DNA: TGTGCCAGTAGAAGTAGCGGGAGGGCTAATGAGCAGTTCTTC

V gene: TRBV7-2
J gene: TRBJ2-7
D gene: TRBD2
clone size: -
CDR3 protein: CASSLASARAGGLYEQYF
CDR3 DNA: TGTGCCAGCAGCTTAGCCTCCGCTAGAGCGGGAGGGCTATACGAGCAGTACTTC

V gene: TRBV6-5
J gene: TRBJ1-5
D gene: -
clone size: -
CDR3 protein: CASTLQDYQPQHF
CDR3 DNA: TGTGCCAGCACCTTACAGGATTATCAGCCCCAGCATTTT

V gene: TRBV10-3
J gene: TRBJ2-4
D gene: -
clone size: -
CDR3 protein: CAISESQVQYF
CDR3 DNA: TGTGCCATCAGTGAGTCGCAGGTTCAGTACTTC

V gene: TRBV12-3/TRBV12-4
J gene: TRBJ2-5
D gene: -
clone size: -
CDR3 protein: CASTLRETQYF
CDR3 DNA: TGTGCCAGCACCCTCCGGGAGACCCAGTACTTC

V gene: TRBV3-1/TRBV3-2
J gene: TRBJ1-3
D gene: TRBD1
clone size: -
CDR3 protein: CASSSGQGNTIYF
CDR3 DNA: TGTGCCAGCAGCTCGGGACAGGGAAACACCATATATTTT

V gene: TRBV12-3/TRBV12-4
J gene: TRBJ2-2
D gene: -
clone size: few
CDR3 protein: CASSSHRTGELFF
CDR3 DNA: TGTGCCAGCAGTTCACACAGAACCGGGGAGCTGTTTTTT

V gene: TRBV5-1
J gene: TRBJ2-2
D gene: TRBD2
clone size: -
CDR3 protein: CASSLAGLEVELFF
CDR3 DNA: TGCGCCAGCAGCTTGGCGGGACTAGAAGTGGAGCTGTTTTTT

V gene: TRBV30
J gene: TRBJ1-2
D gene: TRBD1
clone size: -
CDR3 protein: CAWEQGGALGYTF
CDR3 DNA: TGTGCCTGGGAACAGGGGGGTGCACTTGGCTACACCTTC

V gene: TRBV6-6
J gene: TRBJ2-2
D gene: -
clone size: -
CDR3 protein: CASSYEGTGELFF
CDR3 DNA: TGTGCCAGCAGTTACGAGGGCACCGGGGAGCTGTTTTTT

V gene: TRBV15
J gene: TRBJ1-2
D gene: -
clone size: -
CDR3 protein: CATSRDREVENGYTF
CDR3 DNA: TGTGCCACCAGCAGAGATCGGGAGGTGGAGAATGGCTACACCTTC

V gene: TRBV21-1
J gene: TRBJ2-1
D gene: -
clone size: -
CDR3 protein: CASNQWGGNVRNEQFF
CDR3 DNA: TGTGCCAGCAACCAGTGGGGGGGAAACGTTCGCAATGAGCAGTTCTTC

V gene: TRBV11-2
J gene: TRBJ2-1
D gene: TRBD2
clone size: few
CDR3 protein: CASSLVGRDNEQFF
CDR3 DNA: TGTGCCAGCAGCTTAGTTGGGAGGGACAATGAGCAGTTCTTC

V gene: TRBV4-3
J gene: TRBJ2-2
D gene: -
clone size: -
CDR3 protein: CASSQVVGNGELFF
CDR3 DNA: TGCGCCAGCAGCCAAGTGGTCGGGAACGGGGAGCTGTTTTTT

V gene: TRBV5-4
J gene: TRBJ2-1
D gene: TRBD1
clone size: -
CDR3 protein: CASSPRTGLNNEQFF
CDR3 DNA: TGTGCCAGCAGCCCCCGGACAGGGTTGAACAATGAGCAGTTCTTC

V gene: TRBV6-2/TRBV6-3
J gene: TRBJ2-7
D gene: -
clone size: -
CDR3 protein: CASSYGPDNDSYEQYF
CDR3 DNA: TGTGCCAGCAGTTACGGCCCCGACAACGACTCCTACGAGCAGTACTTC

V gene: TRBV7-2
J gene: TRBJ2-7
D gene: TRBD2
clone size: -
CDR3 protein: CASSFRASGYEQYF
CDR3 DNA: TGTGCCAGCAGCTTCCGGGCTAGCGGATACGAGCAGTACTTC

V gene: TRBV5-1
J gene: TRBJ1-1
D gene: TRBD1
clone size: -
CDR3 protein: CASSYGQEGDTEAFF
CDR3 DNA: TGCGCCAGCAGCTACGGACAGGAGGGGGACACTGAAGCTTTCTTT

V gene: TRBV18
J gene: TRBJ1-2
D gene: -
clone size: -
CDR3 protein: CASSGQPSGYTF
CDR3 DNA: TGTGCCAGCTCCGGACAGCCTTCTGGCTACACCTTC

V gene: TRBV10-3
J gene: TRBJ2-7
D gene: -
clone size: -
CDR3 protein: CAISDSGNSYEQYF
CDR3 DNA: TGTGCCATCAGTGATTCGGGTAACTCCTACGAGCAGTACTTC

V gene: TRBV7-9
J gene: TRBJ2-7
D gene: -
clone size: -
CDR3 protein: CASSLGPLSYEQYF
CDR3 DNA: TGTGCCAGCAGCTTAGGTCCTCTTTCCTACGAGCAGTACTTC

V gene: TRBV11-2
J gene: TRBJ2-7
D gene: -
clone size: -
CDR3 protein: CASSLEFIDYEQYF
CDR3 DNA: TGTGCCAGCAGCTTAGAGTTCATAGACTACGAGCAGTACTTC

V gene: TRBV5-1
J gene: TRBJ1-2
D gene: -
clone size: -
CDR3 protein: CASSPRQAYGYTF
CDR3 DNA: TGCGCCAGCAGCCCTCGACAAGCCTATGGCTACACCTTC

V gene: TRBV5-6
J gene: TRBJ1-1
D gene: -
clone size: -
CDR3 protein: CASSLQETTEAFF
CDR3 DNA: TGTGCCAGCAGCTTACAGGAGACCACTGAAGCTTTCTTT

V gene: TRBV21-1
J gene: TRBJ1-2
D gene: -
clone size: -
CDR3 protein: CASSKKGQGGDKNGYTF
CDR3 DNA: TGTGCCAGCAGCAAAAAGGGACAGGGCGGAGATAAGAATGGCTACACCTTC

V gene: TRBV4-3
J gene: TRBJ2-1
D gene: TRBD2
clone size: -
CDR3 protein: CASSQEGLDVSYNEQFF
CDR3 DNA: TGCGCCAGCAGCCAAGAGGGACTAGATGTCTCCTACAATGAGCAGTTCTTC

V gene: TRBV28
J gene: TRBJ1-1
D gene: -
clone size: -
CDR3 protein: CASRGIHTNTEAFF
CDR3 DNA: TGTGCCAGCCGGGGGATCCACACGAACACTGAAGCTTTCTTT